This TCR beta chain was identified in a study of cytomegalovirus exposure and HLA in healthy donors. Study overall: The study placed approximately 78% of its approximately 360 genotyped donors in the Caucasian-associated ancestry cluster.

PCR primers comprised 60 Vbeta and 13 Jbeta primers. TCRdb's copy holds only in-frame clones and misses some; the assay was immunoSEQ multiplex PCR. The sample lists under 200,000 clones; 10% to 15% were seen once. Study-level findings and limits: In a later analysis, TCR beta V- and J-gene trimming showed a link to a missense DCLRE1C variant. The study labeled about 160 TCR beta chains cytomegalovirus-associated. Later on, an analysis showed TCR association rates differing by HLA locus, with DRB1 the most and HLA-C the fewest.

This clone has more than one count but fewer than ten. Its cognate antigen is unknown. The receptor was derived from a man between 45 and 60 years old in good health and CMV-seropositive. The sample was PBMCs.

The CDR3 reads CASSVVASGGAGAGELFF. CDR3 nucleotides: TGTGCCAGCAGCGTAGTGGCTAGCGGGGGGGCCGGGGCCGGGGAGCTGTTTTTT. The chain carries TRBV9 and TRBJ2-2; 12 nucleotides agree with TRBD2. The germline CDR1 and CDR2 sequences are SGDLS and YYNGEE. This CDR3 region has 18 residues. V was pared by 0 bases and J by 6 bases, with 9 bases of the junction left unmatched.